What follows is one T cell receptor (beta chain) and its context. Antigen: not known. This sample was taken from a study of glioma-infiltrating T cells after dendritic cell vaccination. About the research overall: Samples are from glioblastoma patients in Phase I and II dendritic cell vaccine trials.

Study observations and caveats: Higher TCR clonality did not directly relate to longer survival.

As to time point: after dendritic cell vaccination, including at tumor progression/relapse. Profiling relied on immunoSEQ multiplex PCR, and the TCRdb table lists in-frame clones only, not all of them. Of more than 95,000 clones in the sample, nearly 90% were seen once. The TCR sequence derives from a human donor with glioblastoma. This specimen consisted of blood, obtained after dendritic cell vaccination.

For the CDR3, the DNA is TGTGCCAGCAGCTCCAGCGGGGGCTCTGTGGGGGCCAACGTCCTGACTTTC. It translates to CASSSSGGSVGANVLTF. V and J are TRBV5-4 and TRBJ2-6; 8 positions match TRBD2. Looked up from germline, CDR1 is SGHNT and CDR2 is YYREEE (reference sequence). J lost 4 bases, V lost 3 bases, and 9 bases had no gene match. This CDR3 has 17 residues.